This TCR beta chain was sequenced for a study of T-cell memory formation after mild COVID-19. Overall study findings and caveats: Second-wave clones peaking on day 37 lacked confirmed SARS-CoV-2 specificity.

TCRdb passed the 5' RACE reads through MiXCR, listing each CDR3 protein once. Of fewer than 700,000 distinct CDR3 sequences listed, 20% to 25% are singletons. Notes on this clonotype: Its antigen is unknown. With a much larger clone just one base away, this may be a read error.

The CDR3 covers 15 residues. The V gene lost 1 base and the J gene lost 0 bases, with 10 bases spanning the gap. Germline V CDR1 and CDR2: SGHTA, FQGNSA. The specimen sequenced was PBMCs or a T cell subset sorted from them (not recorded which). This chain uses TRBV7-2 with TRBJ2-7; TRBD1 might be the D (6 bases). The clonotype originates from an adult woman who had mild COVID-19 (a few samples of this study predate the infection). Cell type and time point are not known. For the CDR3, the DNA is TGTGCCAGCAGCTTAGGGCCAGGGGCCTCCTACGAGCAGTACTTC. Amino acid sequence: CASSLGPGASYEQYF.